One and the same sample provided the 27 T cell receptor beta chains below, sequenced in a study of blood T cell repertoires in COVID-19 (TCRdb year 2020). Libraries were constructed by the immunoSEQ multiplex PCR assay. The table was pulled from immuneACCESS by TCRdb, which kept in-frame rearrangements only. Such tables lose some clones; where checked, under half of the loss comes from unresolved V genes, and the rest has no known cause. For this sample the table gives some 80,000 clones, of which under 95% were detected only once. The top ten clones comprise more than 15% of the sample. The sample comprised peripheral blood. The source is a woman older than 75 with active or convalescent COVID-19.

This rearrangement joins TRBV7-2 to TRBJ2-1; 7 nucleotides agree with TRBD2. Germline V CDR1 and CDR2: SGHTA, FQGNSA. V lost 5 bases, J lost 5 bases, and 3 bases stayed unmatched. The CDR3 spans 13 residues. In nucleotides, the CDR3 is TGTGCCAGCAGCGGGGACTACAACAATGAGCAGTTCTTC. Its translation is CASSGDYNNEQFF.

J is TRBJ1-1 and V is TRBV28; D is undetermined. CDR3 length equals 15 residues. CDR1 and CDR2 from the germline V gene are MDHEN and SYDVKM. V gave up 2 bases and J gave up 4 bases, with 14 bases separating them. This CDR3 reads CASSLNRGWGTEAFF. CDR3 bases: TGTGCCAGCAGTTTAAACCGGGGATGGGGCACTGAAGCTTTCTTT.

The rearrangement joins TRBV2 to TRBJ1-5, with D perhaps matching TRBD1 (6 bases). V was shortened by 7 bases and J by 3 bases, with 16 bases between the two germline ends. Germline CDR1 SNHLY, CDR2 FYNNEI. The CDR3 extends over 15 amino acids. The CDR3 sequence is CASKVHREINQPQHF. CDR3 nucleotide sequence: TGTGCCAGCAAGGTACACAGGGAAATCAATCAGCCCCAGCATTTT.

This clone has only one observation. This chain uses TRBV6-2 or TRBV6-3 with TRBJ2-1; D gene ambiguous. The CDR3 spans 12 residues. Trimming shortened V by 6 bases and J by 6 bases, and 9 bases separated the two germline ends. Germline V gene lookup returns CDR1 MNHEY and CDR2 SVGEGT. The CDR3 nucleotides read TGTGCCAGCAGCCACTCCCTCAATGAGCAGTTCTTC. Its protein is CASSHSLNEQFF.

The genes are TRBV9 and TRBJ1-2; 9 bases match TRBD1. After removal of 3 bases from V and 6 bases from J, the junction contained 6 bases not matched to a gene. The CDR3 runs to 14 residues. Germline values: CDR1 SGDLS, CDR2 YYNGEE. CDR3 sequence: CASSATGGNNGYTF. The CDR3 nucleotides read TGTGCCAGCAGCGCGACAGGGGGAAACAATGGCTACACCTTC. Full variable domain (outside the CDR3, taken from reference TRBV9 and TRBJ1-2): DSGVTQTPKHLITATGQRVTLRCSPRSGDLSVYWYQQSLDQGLQFLIQYYNGEERAKGNILERFSAQQFPDLHSELNLSSLELGDSALYFCASSATGGNNGYTFGSGTRLTVV.

This rearrangement joins TRBV6-2 or TRBV6-3 to TRBJ1-3; D gene ambiguous. Trimming removed 5 bases from V and 0 bases from J, with 8 bases in between. The CDR3 runs to 14 residues. Germline lookup yields CDR1 MNHEY and CDR2 SVGEGT. CDR3 sequence: CASSDGLSGNTIYF. The CDR3 DNA reads as TGTGCCAGCAGTGACGGACTCTCTGGAAACACCATATATTTT.

This clone occurred once. The CDR3 DNA reads as TGCGCCAGCAGTGCGTCCCGGGACAGGGACATGGGGACTGAAGCTTTCTTT. Translated, it gives CASSASRDRDMGTEAFF. This rearrangement joins TRBV10-1 to TRBJ1-1; 9 bases align to TRBD1. The length of the CDR3 is 17 residues. V gave up 4 bases and J gave up 5 bases; unmatched junction bases: 14. The V gene's germline CDR1 is WNHNN and CDR2 SYGVQD (reference sequence).

The CDR3 reads CSVEDWASGGADEQFF. The CDR3 bases are TGCAGCGTTGAAGATTGGGCTAGCGGGGGGGCTGATGAGCAGTTCTTC. The V and J genes are TRBV29-1 and TRBJ2-1, with 12 bases that match TRBD2. The CDR3 spans 16 residues. The ends lost 0 bases at V and 8 bases at J; junction bases unmatched: 8. Germline V gene sequence: CDR1 SQVTM, CDR2 ANQGSEA.

The genes are TRBV5-1 and TRBJ1-1; no definite D call. The CDR3 loop spans 14 amino acids. Per the germline V gene, CDR1 is SGHRS and CDR2 is YFSETQ. Trimming removed 1 base at V and 1 base at J, with 8 bases between. The CDR3 region is CASSLSSTNTEAFF. The DNA of the CDR3 is TGCGCCAGCAGCTTGTCCAGTACGAACACTGAAGCTTTCTTT. Full variable domain (remainder filled in from reference TRBV5-1 and TRBJ1-1): KAGVTQTPRYLIKTRGQQVTLSCSPISGHRSVSWYQQTPGQGLQFLFEYFSETQRNKGNFPGRFSGRQFSNSRSEMNVSTLELGDSALYLCASSLSSTNTEAFFGQGTRLTVV.

This chain links TRBV10-3 with TRBJ1-2; 7 nucleotides line up with TRBD1. The CDR3 consists of 14 residues. The V segment lost 6 bases and the J segment 4 bases; nucleotides outside the gene matches: 8. Per germline, CDR1 ENHRY and CDR2 SYGVKD. The CDR3 is CAISEGQVAYGYTF. DNA for the CDR3: TGTGCCATCAGCGAAGGACAGGTGGCCTATGGCTACACCTTC.

V and J are TRBV19 and TRBJ2-7, with D perhaps matching TRBD1 (6 bases). Germline assignment: CDR1 LNHDA and CDR2 SQIVND (reference sequence). V was clipped by 8 bases and J by 2 bases, with 22 bases between them. The CDR3 contains 16 residues. The CDR3 sequence: CASRPAGDSFTYEQYF. As DNA, the CDR3 is TGTGCCAGTCGTCCGGCAGGGGATAGTTTCACCTACGAGCAGTACTTC.

The CDR3 bases are TGTGCCACCAGTCTGGGGAGCTATGGCTACACCTTC. Its translation is CATSLGSYGYTF. The chain combines TRBV24-1 with TRBJ1-2; D not certain. Germline values: CDR1 KGHDR, CDR2 SFDVKD. This CDR3 has 12 residues. The germline V and J ends were trimmed by 6 bases and 4 bases, with 8 bases remaining between them.

The CDR3 spells CASSLVAGAATGELFF. The CDR3 DNA sequence: TGTGCCAGCAGCCTCGTAGCGGGGGCGGCCACCGGGGAGCTGTTTTTT. This chain connects TRBV7-3 to TRBJ2-2; 9 bases line up with TRBD2. CDR1 and CDR2 from the germline V gene are SGHTA and FQGTGA. The junction had 8 bases not matched to a gene; V was cut back by 5 bases and J by 4 bases. The CDR3 totals 16 residues. The variable domain in full, with the rest retrieved from reference TRBV7-3 and TRBJ2-2, is GAGVSQTPSNKVTEKGKYVELRCDPISGHTALYWYRQSLGQGPEFLIYFQGTGAADDSGLPNDRFFAVRPEGSVSTLKIQRTERGDSAVYLCASSLVAGAATGELFFGEGSRLTVL.

CDR3 loop: CASSSAGTGYQETQYF. CDR3 in DNA: TGTGCCAGCAGTTCCGCCGGGACAGGGTACCAAGAGACCCAGTACTTC. V is TRBV28 and J is TRBJ2-5; 9 positions agree with TRBD1. The V segment lost 4 bases and the J segment 0 bases; nucleotides outside the gene matches: 6. The CDR3 contains 16 residues. Germline loops: CDR1 MDHEN, CDR2 SYDVKM.

The count of this clone is one. This sequence joins TRBV6-2 or TRBV6-3 and TRBJ1-2, with a weak D call TRBD1 (6 bases). The CDR3 totals 13 residues. From germline, CDR1 is MNHEY and CDR2 SVGEGT. Trimming pared 5 bases from V and 7 bases from J, leaving 14 bases between. The CDR3 spells CASSARGAFGYTF. CDR3 sequence (DNA): TGTGCCAGCAGTGCCCGGGGGGCTTTTGGCTACACCTTC.

The chain is built from TRBV28 and TRBJ2-1; D ambiguous. The ends were cut back, 2 bases at V and 10 bases at J, with 6 bases in the middle. The length of the CDR3 is 11 residues. The germline CDR1 and CDR2 sequences are MDHEN and SYDVKM. CDR3 loop: CASSLSSEQFF. The CDR3 DNA sequence: TGTGCCAGCAGTTTAAGCTCGGAGCAGTTCTTC.

The chain uses TRBV7-8 and TRBJ2-2, with 8 bases aligning to TRBD2. Trimming cost V 5 bases and J 1 base; bases outside gene matches: 15. Germline V gene sequence: CDR1 SGHVS, CDR2 FQNEAQ. This CDR3 region has 19 residues. In DNA, the CDR3 is TGTGCCAGCAGCCCCCATGGGGGGAGCGGGGGCCAGAACACCGGGGAGCTGTTTTTT. Translated, it gives CASSPHGGSGGQNTGELFF.

The CDR3 DNA reads as TGTGCCAGCAGCCGACGGACTAGCGGGGGGGCGAATGAGCAGTTCTTC. Residues: CASSRRTSGGANEQFF. The V call is TRBV3-1 (or the pseudogene TRBV3-2), the J call TRBJ2-1; 15 bases agree with TRBD2. Germline CDR1 and CDR2: LGHDT and YNNKEL (reference sequence). The CDR3 has 16 residues. V lost 4 bases, J lost 7 bases, and 5 bases stayed unmatched.

The V call is TRBV30, the J call TRBJ1-2, with 7 positions matching TRBD1. This CDR3 region has 13 residues. Germline V CDR1 and CDR2: GTSNPN, SVGIG (reference sequence). V shed 0 bases, J shed 3 bases, and the junction held 1 base outside the gene matches. This CDR3 is CAWSVQGYYGYTF. In DNA form, the CDR3 reads TGTGCCTGGAGTGTACAGGGGTACTATGGCTACACCTTC. Filled out from reference TRBV30 and TRBJ1-2, the complete variable domain reads SQTIHQWPATLVQPVGSPLSLECTVEGTSNPNLYWYRQAAGRGLQLLFYSVGIGQISSEVPQNLSASRPQDRQFILSSKKLLLSDSGFYLCAWSVQGYYGYTFGSGTRLTVV.

The J gene is TRBJ1-1, the V gene TRBV5-1; D remains ambiguous. The CDR3 loop spans 15 amino acids. The V gene's germline CDR1 is SGHRS and CDR2 YFSETQ. V lost 0 bases, J lost 4 bases, and 13 bases lay in between. Here the CDR3 reads CASSLGAARSTEAFF. In nucleotides, the CDR3 is TGCGCCAGCAGCTTGGGGGCAGCCCGCTCCACTGAAGCTTTCTTT.

The gene calls are TRBV28 and TRBJ2-1; D may be TRBD2 (6 bases). The CDR3 runs to 17 residues. Trimming shortened V by 5 bases and J by 8 bases, and 25 bases separated the two germline ends. CDR1 MDHEN and CDR2 SYDVKM come from the germline V gene. This CDR3 is CASSAQKLDLASDEQFF. DNA for the CDR3: TGTGCCAGCAGTGCCCAAAAACTAGACCTCGCTAGCGATGAGCAGTTCTTC.

The rearrangement uses TRBV9 and TRBJ1-4, with TRBD1 matching 8 bases. The V and J ends lost 3 bases and 7 bases, in that order; junction bases with no gene match: 8. Germline CDR1 is SGDLS and CDR2 is YYNGEE. The CDR3 is 15 residues long. CDR3 DNA: TGTGCCAGCAGCGCAACCGGGACAGGAGGTGAAAAACTGTTTTTT. It yields the protein CASSATGTGGEKLFF.

The chain couples TRBV3-1 (or the pseudogene TRBV3-2) to TRBJ1-3, with D perhaps matching TRBD1 (6 bases). V was shortened by 2 bases and J by 1 base, with 12 bases between the two germline ends. This CDR3 region has 16 residues. CDR1 and CDR2 from the germline V gene are LGHDT and YNNKEL (reference sequence). CDR3 loop: CASSQWDQGSGNTIYF. Written as DNA, the CDR3 is TGTGCCAGCAGCCAATGGGACCAGGGGTCTGGAAACACCATATATTTT.

The chain recombines TRBV6-5 with TRBJ1-2; D remains unclear. Germline CDR1 reads MNHEY; CDR2 reads SVGAGI. The CDR3 totals 13 residues. Trimming took 9 bases from V and 9 from J, leaving 20 bases between them. The CDR3 here is CASSGSGIGSYTF. The CDR3 DNA is TGTGCCAGTTCGGGCAGCGGGATTGGTAGCTACACCTTC.

The rearrangement links TRBV19 to TRBJ1-4; TRBD1 might be the D (5 bases). The CDR3 runs 15 residues. With 8 bases removed from V and 4 bases from J, the gap between germline ends came to 17 bases. Germline-derived CDR1 and CDR2 are LNHDA and SQIVND (reference sequence). CDR3 residues: CASGARGSVNEKLFF. As DNA, the CDR3 is TGTGCCAGTGGTGCAAGGGGCTCGGTTAATGAAAAACTGTTTTTT.

This clone has more than one count but fewer than ten. This chain connects TRBV4-2 to TRBJ1-6, with 7 bases identical to TRBD1. The CDR3 length is 15 residues. Germline lookup yields CDR1 LGHNA and CDR2 YNFKEQ. J lost 4 bases, V lost 3 bases, and 3 bases had no gene match. The CDR3 region is CASSQGTEYNSPLHF. DNA for the CDR3: TGTGCCAGCAGCCAGGGGACAGAGTATAATTCACCCCTCCACTTT.

The CDR3 loop reads CASSYSGGFSYEQYF. Written as DNA, the CDR3 is TGTGCCAGCAGTTACAGCGGGGGGTTCTCCTACGAGCAGTACTTC. V usage is TRBV6-6 and J usage is TRBJ2-7, with 9 bases fitting TRBD2. The CDR3 has 15 residues. CDR1 is MNHNY, CDR2 SVGAGI, per germline (reference sequence). Trimming cost V 2 bases and J 0 bases; bases outside gene matches: 2.